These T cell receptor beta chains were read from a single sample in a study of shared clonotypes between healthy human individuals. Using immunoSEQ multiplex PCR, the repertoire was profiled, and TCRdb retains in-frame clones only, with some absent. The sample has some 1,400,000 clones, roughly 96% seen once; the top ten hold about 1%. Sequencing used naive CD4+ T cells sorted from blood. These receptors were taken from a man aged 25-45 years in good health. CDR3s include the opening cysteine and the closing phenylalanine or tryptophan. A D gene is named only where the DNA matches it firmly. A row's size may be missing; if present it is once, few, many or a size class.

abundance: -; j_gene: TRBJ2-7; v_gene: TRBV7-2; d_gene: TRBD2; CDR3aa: CASSLGGGSYEQYF; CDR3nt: TGTGCCAGCAGCTTAGGCGGGGGCTCCTACGAGCAGTACTTC
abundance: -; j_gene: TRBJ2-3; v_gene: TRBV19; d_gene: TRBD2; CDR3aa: CASTLLAGGSADTQYF; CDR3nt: TGTGCCAGTACCCTTCTAGCGGGAGGTTCGGCAGATACGCAGTATTTT
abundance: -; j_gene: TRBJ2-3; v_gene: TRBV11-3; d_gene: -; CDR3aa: CASSLVGSSTDTQYF; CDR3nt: TGTGCCAGCAGCTTAGTGGGCAGTAGCACAGATACGCAGTATTTT
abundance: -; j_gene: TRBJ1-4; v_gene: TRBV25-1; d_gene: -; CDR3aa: CASSFNEKLFF; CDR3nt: TGTGCCAGCAGTTTTAATGAAAAACTGTTTTTT
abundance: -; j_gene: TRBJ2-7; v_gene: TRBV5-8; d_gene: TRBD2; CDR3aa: CASSPAIREEHEQYF; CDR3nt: TGTGCCAGCAGCCCCGCAATCCGGGAGGAGCACGAGCAGTACTTC
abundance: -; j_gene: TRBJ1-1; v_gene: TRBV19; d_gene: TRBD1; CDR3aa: CASSPGQGVVDTEAFF; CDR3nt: TGTGCCAGTAGTCCCGGACAGGGGGTCGTGGACACTGAAGCTTTCTTT
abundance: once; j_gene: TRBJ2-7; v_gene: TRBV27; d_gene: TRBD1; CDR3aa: CASTSLTSGTGVYEQYF; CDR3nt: TGTGCCAGCACATCCTTGACGTCCGGGACAGGGGTCTACGAGCAGTACTTC
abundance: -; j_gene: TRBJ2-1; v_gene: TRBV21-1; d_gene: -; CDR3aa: CASSNERRCIDNEQFF; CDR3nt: TGTGCCAGCAGCAACGAGAGACGGTGTATAGACAATGAGCAGTTCTTC
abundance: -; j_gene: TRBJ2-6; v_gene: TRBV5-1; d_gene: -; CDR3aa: CASSLAGLISGANVLTF; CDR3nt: TGCGCCAGCAGCTTGGCAGGCCTAATTTCTGGGGCCAACGTCCTGACTTTC
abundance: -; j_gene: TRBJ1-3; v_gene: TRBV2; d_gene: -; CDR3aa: CASPGGSGNTIYF; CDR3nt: TGTGCCAGCCCGGGGGGCTCTGGAAACACCATATATTTT
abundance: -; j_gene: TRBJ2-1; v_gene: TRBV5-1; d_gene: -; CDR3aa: CASSLARNPGPGNEQFF; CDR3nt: TGCGCCAGCAGCTTGGCCCGAAACCCAGGGCCGGGCAATGAGCAGTTCTTC
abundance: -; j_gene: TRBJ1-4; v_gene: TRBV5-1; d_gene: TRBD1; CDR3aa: CASSFRAGTGGLLTNEKLFF; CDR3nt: TGCGCCAGCAGCTTTCGAGCCGGGACAGGGGGCTTGTTAACTAATGAAAAACTGTTTTTT
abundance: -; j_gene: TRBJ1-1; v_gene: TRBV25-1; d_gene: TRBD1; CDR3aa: CASSEPGTEAVGEAFF; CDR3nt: TGTGCCAGCAGTGAACCCGGGACAGAAGCAGTAGGTGAAGCTTTCTTT
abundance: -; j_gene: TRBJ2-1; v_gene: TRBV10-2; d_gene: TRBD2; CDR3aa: CASSAAGIVVNEQFF; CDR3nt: TGCGCCAGCAGTGCAGCGGGGATAGTGGTCAATGAGCAGTTCTTC
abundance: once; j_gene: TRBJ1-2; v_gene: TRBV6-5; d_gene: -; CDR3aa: CASSYLGSHYGYTF; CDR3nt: TGTGCCAGCAGTTACCTTGGTTCGCACTATGGCTACACCTTC
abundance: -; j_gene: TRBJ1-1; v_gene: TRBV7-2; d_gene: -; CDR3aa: CASSMRAQEAFF; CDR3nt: TGTGCCAGCAGCATGCGAGCCCAGGAAGCTTTCTTT
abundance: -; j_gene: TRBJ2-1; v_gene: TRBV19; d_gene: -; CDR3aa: CASSIGGARTTYNEQFF; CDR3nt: TGTGCCAGTAGTATAGGAGGGGCACGAACCACCTACAATGAGCAGTTCTTC
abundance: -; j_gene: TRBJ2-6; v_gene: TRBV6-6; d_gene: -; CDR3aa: CANSRGFSGANVLTF; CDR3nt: TGTGCCAACAGTAGGGGCTTCTCTGGGGCCAACGTCCTGACTTTC
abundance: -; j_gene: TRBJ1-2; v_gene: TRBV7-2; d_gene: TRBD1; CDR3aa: CASSEDRRRGYTF; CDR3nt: TGTGCCAGCAGCGAGGACAGGAGGAGGGGCTACACCTTC
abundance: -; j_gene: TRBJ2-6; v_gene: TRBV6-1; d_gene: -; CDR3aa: CASSPYTPGANVLTF; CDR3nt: TGTGCCAGCAGCCCTTACACTCCTGGGGCCAACGTCCTGACTTTC
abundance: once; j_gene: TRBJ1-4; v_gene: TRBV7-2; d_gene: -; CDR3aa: CASSLEVGNEKLFF; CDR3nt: TGTGCCAGCAGCTTAGAGGTGGGAAATGAAAAACTGTTTTTT
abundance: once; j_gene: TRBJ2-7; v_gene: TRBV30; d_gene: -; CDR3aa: CAWSPGEWEQYF; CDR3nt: TGTGCCTGGAGTCCAGGGGAGTGGGAGCAGTACTTC
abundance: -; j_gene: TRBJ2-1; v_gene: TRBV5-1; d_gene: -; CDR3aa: CASSLFPGSSSYNEQFF; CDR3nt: TGCGCCAGCAGCTTGTTCCCCGGTAGTAGCTCCTACAATGAGCAGTTCTTC
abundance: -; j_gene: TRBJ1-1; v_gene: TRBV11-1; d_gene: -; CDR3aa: CASSLVVTMNTEAFF; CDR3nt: TGTGCCAGCAGCTTAGTGGTGACCATGAACACTGAAGCTTTCTTT
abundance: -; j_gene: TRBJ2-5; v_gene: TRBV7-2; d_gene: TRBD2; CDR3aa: CASTGRGQETQYF; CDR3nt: TGTGCCAGCACCGGGAGGGGCCAAGAGACCCAGTACTTC
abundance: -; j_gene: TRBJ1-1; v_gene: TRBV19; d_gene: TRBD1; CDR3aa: CATGGQGGLGFPEAFF; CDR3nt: TGTGCCACCGGAGGACAGGGCGGGCTCGGTTTCCCTGAAGCTTTCTTT
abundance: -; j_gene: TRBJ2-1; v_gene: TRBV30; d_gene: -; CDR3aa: CAWNWANEQFF; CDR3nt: TGTGCCTGGAATTGGGCGAATGAGCAGTTCTTC
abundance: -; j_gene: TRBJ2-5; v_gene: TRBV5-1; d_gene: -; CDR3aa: CASSLGTTQYF; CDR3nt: TGCGCCAGCAGCTTGGGAACTACCCAGTACTTC
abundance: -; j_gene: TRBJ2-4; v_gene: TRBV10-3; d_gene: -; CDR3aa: CAISENSGAGAKNIQYF; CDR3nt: TGTGCCATCAGTGAGAATAGCGGAGCTGGGGCCAAAAACATTCAGTACTTC
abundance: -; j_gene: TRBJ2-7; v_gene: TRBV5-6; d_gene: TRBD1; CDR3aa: CASSPGQGASHEQYF; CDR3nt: TGTGCCAGCAGCCCGGGACAGGGTGCGAGTCACGAGCAGTACTTC
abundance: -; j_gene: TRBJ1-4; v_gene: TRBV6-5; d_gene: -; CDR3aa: CASSLRGADEKLFF; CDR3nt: TGTGCCAGCAGTCTCAGGGGAGCTGACGAAAAACTGTTTTTT
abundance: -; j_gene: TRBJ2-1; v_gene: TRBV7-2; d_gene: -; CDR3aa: CASLPGRGNNEQFF; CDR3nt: TGTGCCAGCCTACCCGGGAGAGGGAACAATGAGCAGTTCTTC
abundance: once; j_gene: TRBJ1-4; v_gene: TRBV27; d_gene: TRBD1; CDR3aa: CASSLEGQGQEKLFF; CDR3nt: TGTGCCAGCAGTTTAGAAGGACAGGGGCAAGAAAAACTGTTTTTT
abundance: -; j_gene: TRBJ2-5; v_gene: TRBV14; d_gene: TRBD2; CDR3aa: CASSPIAGGRETQYF; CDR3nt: TGTGCCAGCAGCCCAATAGCGGGAGGCCGAGAGACCCAGTACTTC
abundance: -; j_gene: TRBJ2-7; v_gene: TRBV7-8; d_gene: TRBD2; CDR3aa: CASSRTSGRLNSYEQYF; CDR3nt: TGTGCCAGCAGCCGAACTAGCGGGAGGCTAAACTCCTACGAGCAGTACTTC
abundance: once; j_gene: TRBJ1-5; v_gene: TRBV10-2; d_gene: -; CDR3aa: CASSELRSNQPQHF; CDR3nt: TGCGCCAGCAGTGAGTTACGGAGCAATCAGCCCCAGCATTTT